This passage covers 10 T cell receptor beta chains from one sample sequenced in a study of T cells after yellow fever vaccination. TCRdb independently ran MiXCR on the 5' RACE reads; one entry per CDR3 protein. This sample has about 25,000 distinct CDR3 sequences, with 5.5% found just once. The sequences come from PBMCs, either bulk or a sorted T-cell subset (CD4+, CD8+, memory, or dextramer-sorted; not recorded which), collected 15 days after the yellow fever booster vaccination. Every receptor here comes from a man aged 25-45 years who received the YFV17D yellow fever vaccine.

To note about this clonotype: This may come from a read error, since a much larger clone is one base off. This chain links TRBV27 with TRBJ2-7; D is unresolved. The germline V gene encodes CDR1 MNHEY and CDR2 SMNVEV (reference sequence). This CDR3 has 11 residues. The CDR3 nucleotides read TGTGCCAGCAATCGTCCGCCCAAGCAGTGCTTC. This translates into CASNRPPKQCF.

This clonotype was detected many times. The chain uses TRBV20-1 and TRBJ2-3, with 12 bases fitting TRBD2. CDR3 length: 19 residues. Unmatched junction bases numbered 21, after V lost 6 bases and J lost 5 bases. Germline lookup yields CDR1 DFQATT and CDR2 SNEGSKA (reference sequence). CDR3: CSAAAPRASGRAMLDTQYF. The CDR3, as DNA: TGCAGTGCAGCCGCCCCTAGGGCTAGCGGGAGGGCCATGTTAGATACGCAGTATTTT.

In this sample, this clonotype turned up many times. The V gene is TRBV7-9, the J gene TRBJ2-4, with a tentative D call TRBD1 (6 bases). CDR3 length: 14 residues. Germline loops: CDR1 SEHNR, CDR2 FQNEAQ (reference sequence). With 4 bases removed from V and 6 bases from J, the gap between germline ends came to 13 bases. The CDR3 protein is CASSSAGAGNIQYF. For the CDR3, the DNA is TGTGCCAGCAGCTCCGCAGGGGCTGGAAACATTCAGTACTTC.

This clonotype occurred many times. The gene calls are TRBV6-2 or TRBV6-3 and TRBJ2-5; D uncertain. The CDR3 loop spans 13 amino acids. Germline-derived CDR1 and CDR2 are MNHEY and SVGEGT. Trimming cost V 5 bases and J 4 bases, with 11 bases left between them. The CDR3 DNA sequence: TGTGCCAGCAGTAGAAATAGTCGAGAGACCCAGTACTTC. Protein: CASSRNSRETQYF.

Ten or more counts support this clonotype. The chain carries TRBV19 and TRBJ1-5; D is unresolved. Trimming took 5 bases from V and 9 from J, leaving 17 bases between them. The CDR3 covers 14 residues. CDR1 LNHDA and CDR2 SQIVND come from the germline V gene (reference sequence). The CDR3 sequence: CASSPNTESGPQHF. In DNA, the CDR3 is TGTGCCAGTAGTCCCAACACGGAATCAGGGCCCCAGCATTTT. Variable domain in full (rest from reference TRBV19 and TRBJ1-5): DGGITQSPKYLFRKEGQNVTLSCEQNLNHDAMYWYRQDPGQGLRLIYYSQIVNDFQKGDIAEGYSVSREKKESFPLTVTSAQKNPTAFYLCASSPNTESGPQHFGDGTRLSIL.

This clonotype occurred many times. The rearrangement links TRBV13 to TRBJ2-7; D perhaps matches TRBD1 (5 bases). The CDR3 has 13 residues. Trimming left V 5 bases short and J 2 bases short, with 10 bases between. Per the germline V gene, CDR1 is PRHDT and CDR2 is FYEKMQ (reference sequence). CDR3 nucleotide sequence: TGTGCCAGCAGCACCATGACAGCCTACGAGCAGTACTTC. Translating it yields CASSTMTAYEQYF.

This clonotype has a count of ten or more. This chain uses TRBV4-2 with TRBJ2-1; TRBD2 is a possible D gene (6 bases). The CDR3 loop spans 17 amino acids. The V end lost 1 base, the J end lost 5 bases, and 18 bases lay between the germline ends. The V gene's germline CDR1 is LGHNA and CDR2 YNFKEQ. The CDR3 DNA follows: TGTGCCAGCAGCCAAGCCCCTTGGACTATGGAGGACAATGAGCAGTTCTTC. This codes for CASSQAPWTMEDNEQFF.

There are many counts of this clonotype. The rearrangement joins TRBV4-3 to TRBJ1-5; possibly TRBD1 for D (6 bases). V gave up 2 bases and J gave up 2 bases, with 10 bases separating them. Germline CDR1 is LGHNA and CDR2 is YSLEER. This CDR3 has 15 amino acids. CDR3 amino acids: CASSQYREGNQPQHF. In DNA form, the CDR3 reads TGCGCCAGCAGCCAATACAGGGAGGGCAATCAGCCCCAGCATTTT.

The rearrangement uses TRBV5-6 and TRBJ2-4, with D tentatively TRBD1 (6 bases). The CDR3 runs 14 residues. Germline loops: CDR1 SGHDT, CDR2 YYEEEE. V shed 4 bases and J shed 1 base, with 9 bases lying between them. CDR3 in DNA: TGTGCCAGCAGCCCAGGGGCGGCCAAAAACATTCAGTACTTC. Translation gives CASSPGAAKNIQYF.

This clonotype was counted many times. The chain joins TRBV29-1 to TRBJ2-5; 8 positions agree with TRBD2. The CDR3 is 14 amino acids. Unmatched junction bases numbered 8, after V lost 3 bases and J lost 5 bases. Germline CDR1 reads SQVTM; CDR2 reads ANQGSEA. CDR3 DNA sequence: TGCAGCGTTGAGGAGGTAGCGGGAAGTGAGACCCAGTACTTC. The encoded protein is CSVEEVAGSETQYF. The full variable domain, with the rest looked up from reference TRBV29-1 and TRBJ2-5, is SAVISQKPSRDICQRGTSLTIQCQVDSQVTMMFWYRQQPGQSLTLIATANQGSEATYESGFVIDKFPISRPNLTFSTLTVSNMSPEDSSIYLCSVEEVAGSETQYFGPGTRLLVL.